Given below is one T cell receptor (beta chain) in context. Antigen: not known. The data were taken from a study of T cells after yellow fever vaccination. Study-wide context: The fractions with low cell numbers were processed using SMART-Seq v4 Ultra Low Input. Notes on the study in general: Weaker overall, the secondary response nonetheless peaked faster (day 5 versus 15). Among all clonotypes, a small share was observed in both CD4 and CD8 compartments.

A process of 5'RACE template switching, which added a universal primer site and UMIs, was used to make TCR cDNA. TCRdb re-called the 5' RACE reads through MiXCR, storing one row per CDR3 protein. The repertoire includes more than 450,000 distinct CDR3 sequences, about a fifth of them detected once, and approximately 16% sits in the top ten. This material consisted of PBMCs, taken 21 days after the first yellow fever vaccination. The sequence came from a man between 18 and 35 years old who received the YFV17D yellow fever vaccine.

CDR3 region: CASTSLGGNTIYF. CDR3 bases: TGTGCCAGCACTTCCCTGGGTGGAAACACCATATATTTT. The chain links TRBV7-2 to TRBJ1-3, with D unclear. The V end lost 7 bases, the J end lost 3 bases, and 10 bases lay between the germline ends. CDR3 length: 13 amino acids. Germline V lookup: CDR1 SGHTA, CDR2 FQGNSA.